These T cell receptor beta chains were read from a single sample in a study of spatial heterogeneity in lung cancer. Each CDR3 protein is one row after TCRdb ran MiXCR on the 5' RACE reads. The sample includes about 100,000 distinct CDR3 sequences, about 4.6% seen only once; the top ten take around 21%. Sequencing was performed on lung tumor tissue, taken at surgery. The receptors originated from a male donor with early-stage non-small cell lung cancer. Each CDR3 is given with its conserved first and last residue. D genes are given only for firm matches. Where a row states a size, it is once, few, many or the class of an expanded clone; other rows omit it.

cdr3_length: 13
d_call: -
j_call: TRBJ1-5
clone_size: few
v_call: TRBV20-1
cdr3_aa: CSARRLGNQPQHF
cdr3_nt: TGCAGTGCGCGAAGGTTGGGCAATCAGCCCCAGCATTTT

cdr3_length: 12
d_call: -
j_call: TRBJ1-2
clone_size: many
v_call: TRBV28
cdr3_aa: CASRETGYGYTF
cdr3_nt: TGTGCCAGTAGAGAGACAGGCTATGGCTACACCTTC

cdr3_length: 18
d_call: -
j_call: TRBJ1-2
clone_size: many
v_call: TRBV5-1
cdr3_aa: CASTKSLKPGPGPSGYTF
cdr3_nt: TGCGCCAGCACAAAATCCCTCAAACCGGGCCCAGGACCATCTGGCTACACCTTC

cdr3_length: 13
d_call: -
j_call: TRBJ2-1
clone_size: many
v_call: TRBV7-9
cdr3_aa: CASSLSPFIEQFF
cdr3_nt: TGTGCCAGCAGCTTGTCCCCGTTTATTGAGCAGTTCTTC

cdr3_length: 14
d_call: -
j_call: TRBJ2-3
clone_size: -
v_call: TRBV20-1
cdr3_aa: CSQSQADSTDTQYF
cdr3_nt: TGCAGTCAATCCCAAGCGGACAGCACAGATACGCAGTATTTT

cdr3_length: 13
d_call: -
j_call: TRBJ1-6
clone_size: many
v_call: TRBV9
cdr3_aa: CASSGGGDSPLHF
cdr3_nt: TGTGCCAGCAGCGGAGGGGGAGATTCACCCCTCCACTTT

cdr3_length: 15
d_call: -
j_call: TRBJ2-3
clone_size: many
v_call: TRBV5-1
cdr3_aa: CASSLVLANTDTQYF
cdr3_nt: TGCGCCAGCAGCTTGGTCCTAGCAAACACAGATACGCAGTATTTT

cdr3_length: 13
d_call: TRBD2
j_call: TRBJ2-1
clone_size: many
v_call: TRBV20-1
cdr3_aa: CSPGLADLNEQFF
cdr3_nt: TGCAGCCCGGGACTAGCGGATTTGAATGAGCAGTTCTTC

cdr3_length: 18
d_call: TRBD2
j_call: TRBJ2-2
clone_size: -
v_call: TRBV19
cdr3_aa: CASTGGLAGGWRTGELFF
cdr3_nt: TGTGCCAGTACCGGTGGACTAGCGGGAGGGTGGAGGACCGGGGAGCTGTTTTTT

cdr3_length: 15
d_call: TRBD2
j_call: TRBJ2-3
clone_size: many
v_call: TRBV9
cdr3_aa: CASSVGLAGGDTQYF
cdr3_nt: TGTGCCAGCAGCGTAGGACTAGCGGGAGGAGATACGCAGTATTTT

cdr3_length: 14
d_call: -
j_call: TRBJ1-2
clone_size: many
v_call: TRBV28
cdr3_aa: CASSTDRQAYGYTF
cdr3_nt: TGTGCCAGCAGTACCGACAGGCAAGCCTATGGCTACACCTTC

cdr3_length: 16
d_call: -
j_call: TRBJ2-7
clone_size: many
v_call: TRBV11-2
cdr3_aa: CASSLDRSGGFYEQYF
cdr3_nt: TGTGCCAGCAGCTTAGATCGTTCTGGCGGCTTCTACGAGCAGTACTTC

cdr3_length: 15
d_call: TRBD1
j_call: TRBJ2-5
clone_size: many
v_call: TRBV6-6
cdr3_aa: CASSPRWDREETQYF
cdr3_nt: TGTGCCAGCAGTCCCCGCTGGGACAGAGAAGAGACCCAGTACTTC

cdr3_length: 14
d_call: -
j_call: TRBJ2-3
clone_size: many
v_call: TRBV27
cdr3_aa: CASRDGSPTDTQYF
cdr3_nt: TGTGCCAGCAGAGACGGGAGTCCCACAGATACGCAGTATTTT

cdr3_length: 16
d_call: TRBD2
j_call: TRBJ2-1
clone_size: many
v_call: TRBV5-1
cdr3_aa: CASSLGTSGRALEQFF
cdr3_nt: TGCGCCAGCAGCTTGGGGACTAGCGGGAGGGCCCTTGAGCAGTTCTTC

cdr3_length: 16
d_call: -
j_call: TRBJ1-1
clone_size: many
v_call: TRBV6-6
cdr3_aa: CASSEFATGQNTEAFF
cdr3_nt: TGTGCCAGCAGTGAATTCGCGACAGGCCAGAACACTGAAGCTTTCTTT

cdr3_length: 12
d_call: -
j_call: TRBJ1-1
clone_size: many
v_call: TRBV12-3/TRBV12-4
cdr3_aa: CASSSGLNEAFF
cdr3_nt: TGTGCCAGCAGTTCCGGACTTAATGAAGCTTTCTTT

cdr3_length: 14
d_call: -
j_call: TRBJ1-3
clone_size: many
v_call: TRBV6-5
cdr3_aa: CASSLGVPGNTIYF
cdr3_nt: TGTGCCAGCAGCCTGGGTGTTCCTGGAAACACCATATATTTT

cdr3_length: 12
d_call: -
j_call: TRBJ2-7
clone_size: many
v_call: TRBV2
cdr3_aa: CASSPTWVEQYF
cdr3_nt: TGTGCCAGCAGTCCGACCTGGGTCGAGCAGTACTTC

cdr3_length: 15
d_call: -
j_call: TRBJ2-5
clone_size: many
v_call: TRBV3-1
cdr3_aa: CASSLHKAGPVTQYF
cdr3_nt: TGTGCCAGCAGCCTCCATAAAGCCGGCCCGGTGACCCAGTACTTC

cdr3_length: 14
d_call: -
j_call: TRBJ1-5
clone_size: many
v_call: TRBV6-2/TRBV6-3
cdr3_aa: CASREFGGVQPQHF
cdr3_nt: TGTGCCAGCAGGGAGTTTGGGGGCGTTCAGCCCCAGCATTTT

cdr3_length: 16
d_call: -
j_call: TRBJ1-3
clone_size: many
v_call: TRBV2
cdr3_aa: CASSVGTGYSGNTIYF
cdr3_nt: TGTGCCAGCAGTGTCGGTACAGGGTACTCTGGAAACACCATATATTTT